This T cell receptor (beta chain) was profiled in a study of OX40 agonist ivuxolimab in advanced cancers. Study-wide findings and caveats: Relative to CD4+ cells, CD8+ T cells on average had more expanded clones.

Generated by immunoSEQ multiplex PCR, the TCRdb table keeps only in-frame clones and is missing some. The table records some 20,000 clones, about three quarters of them present only once. The CDR3 covers 14 residues. V gave up 4 bases and J gave up 0 bases, with 10 bases separating them. Germline V gene data show CDR1 as SEHNR and CDR2 as FQNEAQ (reference sequence). Of note for this clone: What it recognizes is unknown.

Material: CD4+ or CD8+ T cells sorted from blood, obtained in a trial of the OX40 agonist ivuxolimab. The gene calls are TRBV7-9 and TRBJ2-7; D gene unclear. The sequence was collected from an adult with an advanced solid tumor such as melanoma, head and neck, liver or kidney cancer. The CDR3 nucleotides are TGTGCCAGCAGCTCCGTCCGGACCTCCTACGAGCAGTACTTC. Its translation is CASSSVRTSYEQYF. The full variable domain, rest sourced from reference TRBV7-9 and TRBJ2-7, is DTGVSQNPRHKITKRGQNVTFRCDPISEHNRLYWYRQTLGQGPEFLTYFQNEAQLEKSRLLSDRFSAERPKGSFSTLEIQRTEQGDSAMYLCASSSVRTSYEQYFGPGTRLTVT.